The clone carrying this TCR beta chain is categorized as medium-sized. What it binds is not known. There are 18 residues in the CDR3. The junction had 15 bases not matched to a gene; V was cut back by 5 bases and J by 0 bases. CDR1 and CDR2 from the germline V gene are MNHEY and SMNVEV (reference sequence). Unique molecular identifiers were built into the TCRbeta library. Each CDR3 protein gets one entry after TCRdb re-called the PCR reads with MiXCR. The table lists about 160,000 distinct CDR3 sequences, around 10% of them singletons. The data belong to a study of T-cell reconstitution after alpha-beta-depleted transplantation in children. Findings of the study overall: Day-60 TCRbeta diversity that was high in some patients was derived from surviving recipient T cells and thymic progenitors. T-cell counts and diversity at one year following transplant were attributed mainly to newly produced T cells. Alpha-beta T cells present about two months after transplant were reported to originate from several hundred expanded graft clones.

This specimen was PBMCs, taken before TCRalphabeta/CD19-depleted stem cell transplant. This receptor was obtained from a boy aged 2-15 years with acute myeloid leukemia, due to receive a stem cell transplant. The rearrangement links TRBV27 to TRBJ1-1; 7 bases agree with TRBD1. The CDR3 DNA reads TGTGCCAGCAGTCTACGGCCAGGGGGGGCGGGAATGAACACTGAAGCTTTCTTT. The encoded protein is CASSLRPGGAGMNTEAFF.